This TCR beta chain is from a study of vaccination and CD4 T cells after COVID-19. Across the study: Post-COVID specimens were obtained a median around 92 days after diagnosis (range 35 to 161). Stimuli were overlapping spike peptide pools of SARS-CoV-2 and three common cold coronaviruses (HCoV-NL63, HCoV-OC43, HCoV-229E).

Stated treatment: roughly ten-day PBMC culture with coronavirus spike peptide pools or control peptides (ViraFEST assay). Antigen-specific T cells were expanded with peptide pools by ViraFEST, and TCRs were then sequenced. Wells contained roughly 1.9 million PBMCs each, and these were cultured with around 10 IU/ml IL-2 and around 9.6 ug/ml peptide pools. The germline gives CDR1 SGHAT, CDR2 FQNNGV. V was shortened by 1 base and J by 5 bases, with 14 bases between the two germline ends. CDR3 length: 15 amino acids. Concerning this clonotype: Its antigen remains unknown.

Sequencing of cultured CD4+ T cell DNA used the Oncomine TCR Beta short-read assay. MiXCR, applied by TCRdb to the PCR reads, yields one record per CDR3 protein. The repertoire holds some 15,000 distinct CDR3 sequences, with around 67% as singletons. This rearrangement joins TRBV11-2 to TRBJ1-2; D is unresolved. Sequencing was done on a sample of CD4+ T cells from blood, cultured in vitro. This sequence originates from a human donor who had recovered from COVID-19. CDR3: CASSLGGRGGYGYTF. The CDR3 bases are TGTGCCAGCAGCTTAGGAGGTCGAGGAGGGTATGGCTACACCTTC.